A single sample is the source of the 16 T cell receptor beta chains below, sequenced in a study of blood T cell repertoires in COVID-19. The method was immunoSEQ multiplex PCR; TCRdb's version includes in-frame clones alone and lacks a portion of them. The sample carries some 150,000 clones, 84% recorded once. The source material was peripheral blood. These receptors came from a woman aged 50 to 60 with acute or convalescent COVID-19.

J is TRBJ2-2 and V is TRBV7-3; TRBD2 might be the D (6 bases). Germline-derived CDR1 and CDR2 are SGHTA and FQGTGA. This CDR3 is 16 amino acids long. Between the trimmed V and J ends, which lost 3 bases and 1 base, there was a span of 12 bases. The CDR3 loop is CASSFGPAGNTGELFF. CDR3 nucleotides: TGTGCCAGCAGCTTCGGTCCAGCGGGGAACACCGGGGAGCTGTTTTTT.

J is TRBJ2-3 and V is TRBV7-3; TRBD2 aligns across 7 bases. V dropped 4 bases and J dropped 6; count of bases not matched to a gene: 10. The CDR3 loop spans 15 amino acids. Germline CDR1 and CDR2: SGHTA and FQGTGA. The CDR3 sequence is CASSSDAGVGDTQYF. The CDR3 DNA follows: TGTGCCAGCAGCTCCGATGCGGGAGTGGGGGATACGCAGTATTTT.

This sequence joins TRBV9 and TRBJ2-5, with D maybe TRBD2 (7 bases). The germline V gene encodes CDR1 SGDLS and CDR2 YYNGEE. The CDR3 is 16 amino acids. The ends were cut back, 0 bases at V and 4 bases at J, with 16 bases in the middle. The CDR3 nucleotides read TGTGCCAGCAGCGTAGATGGGGGGGCGAGAGGAGAGACCCAGTACTTC. The encoded protein is CASSVDGGARGETQYF.

J is TRBJ1-6 and V is TRBV5-3; 9 nucleotides agree with TRBD1. TRBV5-3 is noted as an ORF with a role that remains uncertain. This CDR3 has 16 amino acids. J lost 9 bases, V lost 4 bases, and 11 bases had no gene match. CDR3 residues: CARSPQDRGRFSPLHF. CDR3 bases: TGTGCCAGAAGCCCACAGGACAGGGGTAGGTTTTCACCCCTCCACTTT.

The rearrangement joins TRBV6-5 to TRBJ1-2; 10 bases map to TRBD1. The trim removed 5 bases at V and 8 bases at J, leaving 11 bases unmatched. CDR3 length: 15 residues. CDR1 and CDR2 (germline): MNHEY, SVGAGI. The chain's CDR3 is CASSKTGQGVGGYTF. The CDR3 DNA reads as TGTGCCAGCAGTAAAACCGGACAGGGGGTAGGCGGCTACACCTTC.

The J gene is TRBJ2-1, the V gene TRBV6-2 or TRBV6-3; 10 bases align to TRBD2. CDR3 size: 19 residues. J lost 2 bases, V lost 0 bases, and 10 bases had no gene match. Germline CDR1 reads MNHEY; CDR2 reads SVGEGT. Here the CDR3 DNA reads TGTGCCAGCAGTTACTCGAGAACTAGCGGGGCCGGGGCCTACAATGAGCAGTTCTTC. The encoded protein is CASSYSRTSGAGAYNEQFF.

The chain carries TRBV4-3 and TRBJ1-5, with D maybe TRBD1 (5 bases). V dropped 1 base and J dropped 2 bases, with 15 bases sitting between them. The CDR3 length is 17 residues. Germline values: CDR1 LGHNA, CDR2 YSLEER. CDR3 DNA sequence: TGCGCCAGCAGCCAAGTGTGGCAGGGAGGGGGCAATCAGCCCCAGCATTTT. Its translation: CASSQVWQGGGNQPQHF.

The chain carries TRBV3-1 (or the pseudogene TRBV3-2) and TRBJ2-3; D remains unclear. CDR3 length: 16 residues. Trimming removed 0 bases from V and 4 bases from J, with 14 bases in between. CDR1 and CDR2 from the germline V gene are LGHDT and YNNKEL (reference sequence). As DNA, the CDR3 is TGTGCCAGCAGCCAAGATCACGGTTCAGGCGCAGATACGCAGTATTTT. It is translated as CASSQDHGSGADTQYF.

The V gene is TRBV12-5, the J gene TRBJ2-7; 10 bases agree with TRBD1. Trimming at V came to 11 bases and at J to 5 bases, leaving 12 bases not matched to a gene. In germline, CDR1 is LGHNT, CDR2 FRNRAP. This CDR3 comprises 14 residues. In nucleotides, the CDR3 is TGTGCTTCCGTCCCGGGACAGGGGTACAACGAGCAGTACTTC. Its translation is CASVPGQGYNEQYF.

CDR3 residues: CASTRTGGVGYTF. The CDR3 DNA reads as TGTGCCAGCACCAGGACAGGGGGCGTTGGCTACACCTTC. V gene TRBV6-5 combines with J gene TRBJ1-2; TRBD1 agrees at 11 bases. J was trimmed by 7 bases and V by 7 bases; bases with no gene match: 5. The CDR3 sequence is 13 residues long. Germline assignment: CDR1 MNHEY and CDR2 SVGAGI.

The rearrangement joins TRBV11-2 to TRBJ1-1, with a weak D call TRBD1 (5 bases). The germline V gene has CDR1 SGHAT and CDR2 FQNNGV. The CDR3 extends over 16 amino acids. V was trimmed by 0 bases and J by 4 bases, leaving 15 bases between them. The CDR3 spells CASSLDGGRLGTEAFF. The CDR3 DNA follows: TGTGCCAGCAGCTTAGACGGGGGACGGTTGGGCACTGAAGCTTTCTTT.

The CDR3 DNA sequence: TGCGCCAGCAGCCAAGAGCGGAACACTGAAGCTTTCTTT. This sequence encodes CASSQERNTEAFF. This chain joins TRBV4-1 and TRBJ1-1; D is undetermined. The CDR3 runs to 13 residues. CDR1 and CDR2 from the germline V gene are MGHRA and YSYEKL. Trimming left V 0 bases short and J 1 base short, with 3 bases between.

J is TRBJ1-2 and V is TRBV5-6, with TRBD1 matching 7 bases. Germline lookup yields CDR1 SGHDT and CDR2 YYEEEE. J was trimmed by 8 bases and V by 4 bases; bases with no gene match: 5. The CDR3 is 12 residues long. For the CDR3, the DNA is TGTGCCAGCAGCCGAACAGGGGTAGGCTACACCTTC. Its translation is CASSRTGVGYTF.

V usage is TRBV7-2 and J usage is TRBJ2-7; a weak D match, TRBD1 (5 bases). Between the trimmed V and J ends, which lost 3 bases and 2 bases, there was a span of 8 bases. This CDR3 spans 13 amino acids. Germline V gene sequence: CDR1 SGHTA, CDR2 FQGNSA. Here the CDR3 DNA reads TGTGCCAGCAGCTTTCAGGGTCCCTACGAGCAGTACTTC. Its translation: CASSFQGPYEQYF.

This clone was seen only a few times. V is TRBV7-8 and J is TRBJ1-6; 7 positions match TRBD1. The CDR3 is 13 amino acids. Germline lookup yields CDR1 SGHVS and CDR2 FQNEAQ. Trimming removed 6 bases from V and 14 bases from J; junction bases left unmatched: 10. DNA of the CDR3: TGTGCCAGCAGTCGGGACAGCCAGGTTACCCTCCACTTT. This gives the protein CASSRDSQVTLHF.

The chain couples TRBV6-2 or TRBV6-3 to TRBJ2-1; D is unclear. Trimming removed 2 bases from V and 6 bases from J, with 5 bases in between. The CDR3 consists of 12 residues. Germline V lookup: CDR1 MNHEY, CDR2 SVGEGT. The CDR3 DNA sequence: TGTGCCAGCAGTTACCCCCTCAATGAGCAGTTCTTC. Its protein is CASSYPLNEQFF.